A selection of T cell receptor beta chains follows, all from one sample in a study of cytomegalovirus exposure and HLA in healthy donors. Here immunoSEQ multiplex PCR was the method, and the copy in TCRdb shows in-frame clones only, minus some. There are about 160,000 clones in the sample; 86% occur only once, and 1.5% to 2% lies in the top ten. Sequencing was performed on PBMCs. The receptors were gathered from a woman younger than 30 in good health and CMV-seronegative. Each CDR3 is given with its conserved first and last residue. A D gene is named only where the DNA matches it firmly. Part of the rows lack a size; the others show once, few, many or a class for expanded clones.

v_call,j_call,clone_size,d_call,cdr3_aa,cdr3_nt
TRBV27,TRBJ2-3,-,TRBD2,CASSLEGTGGGTDTQYF,TGTGCCAGCAGTTTAGAGGGTACGGGGGGGGGCACAGATACGCAGTATTTT
TRBV7-9,TRBJ1-2,-,-,CSSSLRGEDGYTF,TGTTCCAGCAGCTTACGAGGGGAGGATGGCTACACCTTC
TRBV28,TRBJ2-7,-,TRBD1,CASSSSGTGIYEQYF,TGTGCCAGCAGTTCTTCCGGGACAGGGATATACGAGCAGTACTTC
TRBV6-5,TRBJ1-1,-,TRBD1,CASSSPRQGETEAFF,TGTGCCAGCAGTTCGCCTCGACAGGGTGAGACTGAAGCTTTCTTT
TRBV11-2,TRBJ2-7,-,TRBD2,CASSSKTSGRSYEQYF,TGTGCCAGCAGCTCAAAGACTAGCGGGCGATCCTACGAGCAGTACTTC
TRBV4-1,TRBJ2-7,-,-,CASSQGPGSGYEQYF,TGCGCCAGCAGCCAAGGACCGGGGAGTGGGTACGAGCAGTACTTC
TRBV30,TRBJ1-1,-,-,CAWSVGGRTEAFF,TGTGCCTGGAGTGTAGGGGGACGGACTGAAGCTTTCTTT
TRBV7-9,TRBJ1-2,-,-,CASSLVGGWYTF,TGTGCCAGCAGCTTAGTTGGGGGCTGGTACACCTTC
TRBV30,TRBJ2-1,-,-,CAWIDRGNEQFF,TGTGCCTGGATAGACCGGGGCAATGAGCAGTTCTTC
TRBV7-2,TRBJ2-5,-,-,CASSLAYGVGETQYF,TGTGCCAGCAGCTTAGCCTACGGGGTGGGGGAGACCCAGTACTTC
TRBV7-9,TRBJ2-1,once,TRBD2,CASSLGTSGGALVIDEQFF,TGTGCCAGCAGCTTAGGGACTAGCGGGGGGGCTTTGGTCATCGATGAGCAGTTCTTC
TRBV6-1,TRBJ2-2,few,-,CASKGADVGELFF,TGTGCCAGCAAGGGAGCGGACGTCGGGGAGCTGTTTTTT
TRBV5-1,TRBJ2-1,-,-,CASSLPTTNEIGNEQFF,TGCGCCAGCAGCTTACCTACTACCAACGAGATCGGTAATGAGCAGTTCTTC
TRBV27,TRBJ1-5,-,TRBD1,CATLTRQGGSNQPQHF,TGTGCCACCCTTACCAGACAGGGCGGGAGCAATCAGCCCCAGCATTTT
TRBV7-3,TRBJ1-2,-,TRBD1,CASSPDRGTNYGYTF,TGTGCCAGCAGCCCCGACAGGGGGACGAACTATGGCTACACCTTC
TRBV5-1,TRBJ1-4,-,TRBD1,CASSWGTATNEKLFF,TGCGCCAGCAGCTGGGGGACAGCAACTAATGAAAAACTGTTTTTT
TRBV5-1,TRBJ1-1,once,-,CASSLAVGSREAFF,TGCGCCAGCAGCCTAGCAGTGGGGTCCAGAGAAGCTTTCTTT
TRBV28,TRBJ1-4,-,-,CASRGGSNEKLFF,TGTGCCAGCAGGGGGGGGTCTAATGAAAAACTGTTTTTT
TRBV28,TRBJ1-1,once,-,CASRPTGNTEAFF,TGTGCCAGCAGACCAACAGGGAACACTGAAGCTTTCTTT
TRBV9,TRBJ2-7,-,TRBD1,CASSVARGGNDEQYF,TGTGCCAGCAGCGTAGCTCGAGGGGGCAACGACGAGCAGTACTTC
TRBV7-7,TRBJ2-7,-,-,CASSLPTGSYEQYF,TGTGCCAGCAGCTTACCAACAGGCTCCTACGAGCAGTACTTC
TRBV18,TRBJ2-5,-,-,CASSPGAFGETQYF,TGTGCCAGCTCACCAGGGGCCTTTGGGGAGACCCAGTACTTC
TRBV27,TRBJ2-7,-,TRBD2,CASSLSREISYEQYF,TGTGCCAGCAGTTTATCGCGGGAGATATCCTACGAGCAGTACTTC
TRBV27,TRBJ2-5,-,-,CASSFGRGQTQYF,TGTGCCAGCAGTTTTGGCAGGGGTCAGACCCAGTACTTC
TRBV5-1,TRBJ2-5,-,TRBD2,CASSPGLAGAETQYF,TGCGCCAGCAGCCCGGGACTAGCGGGCGCAGAGACCCAGTACTTC
TRBV28,TRBJ1-5,-,-,CASSPTLFRGPSGRAQHF,TGTGCCAGCAGCCCTACACTCTTCAGGGGCCCATCCGGACGGGCCCAGCATTTT
TRBV4-1,TRBJ2-2,once,TRBD2,CASSRELAANTGELFF,TGCGCCAGCAGCCGAGAGCTAGCGGCGAACACCGGGGAGCTGTTTTTT
TRBV28,TRBJ1-5,few,-,CASSLPGDSNQPQHF,TGTGCCAGCAGTTTACCGGGGGACAGCAATCAGCCCCAGCATTTT
TRBV28,TRBJ2-2,-,TRBD1,CASSTRQGANTGELFF,TGTGCCAGCAGTACTCGACAGGGGGCGAACACCGGGGAGCTGTTTTTT
TRBV11-3,TRBJ2-3,-,-,CASSQSGGNTDTQYF,TGTGCCAGCAGCCAATCGGGCGGGAACACAGATACGCAGTATTTT
TRBV12-5,TRBJ2-2,-,TRBD2,CASGLVDATSGYTGELFF,TGTGCTAGTGGTTTGGTAGACGCGACTAGCGGCTACACCGGGGAGCTGTTTTTT
TRBV5-1,TRBJ2-5,-,-,CASSLQWGKSEETQYF,TGCGCCAGCAGCTTGCAATGGGGCAAATCGGAAGAGACCCAGTACTTC
TRBV7-9,TRBJ1-3,-,TRBD1,CASSPGTEIDSGNTIYF,TGTGCCAGCAGCCCGGGGACAGAAATCGATTCTGGAAACACCATATATTTT
TRBV19,TRBJ1-4,-,-,CASSIGARKLFF,TGTGCCAGTAGTATAGGAGCCCGGAAACTGTTTTTT
TRBV15,TRBJ1-2,-,-,CATSSDPQGLDYGYTF,TGTGCCACCAGCAGCGACCCCCAGGGTCTAGACTATGGCTACACCTTC
TRBV7-2,TRBJ2-7,-,-,CASSLGTGSGEQYF,TGTGCCAGCAGCTTAGGTACCGGGTCGGGGGAGCAGTACTTC
TRBV10-2,TRBJ2-7,-,TRBD2,CASSLSGSRNEQYF,TGCGCCAGCAGCCTTAGCGGGAGTAGAAACGAGCAGTACTTC
TRBV7-2,TRBJ2-1,-,TRBD2,CASSSSRGSGDEQFF,TGTGCCAGCAGCTCCTCCCGCGGGAGCGGGGATGAGCAGTTCTTC